These T cell receptor beta chains were read from a single sample in a study of T cell responses to AZD1222 COVID-19 vaccine. Profiled with immunoSEQ multiplex PCR; TCRdb holds only in-frame clones, not every one. The sample includes some 80,000 clones, 88% of them seen just once. This specimen was peripheral blood, taken on day 0 of MenACWY control vaccination. The receptors were sampled from an adult in good health. The CDR3 runs from the conserved cysteine through the conserved F or W. The D gene is left open where the match is weak. Size values are once, few and many counts, or a class for expanded clones, and some rows have none.

>TRBJ2-1|TRBV5-1|NA|NA
TGCGCCAGCAGCTTGGCGGGGGGCGGTACATACAATGAGCAGTTCTTC
CASSLAGGGTYNEQFF
>TRBJ1-4|TRBV9|once|NA
TGTGCCAGCAGCGTAGGATTGGGACAAACTAATGAAAAACTGTTTTTT
CASSVGLGQTNEKLFF
>TRBJ2-3|TRBV3-1/TRBV3-2|NA|TRBD2
TGTGCCAGCAGCCAAGGTGTCCTAGCGGGGGGGTCAGATACGCAGTATTTT
CASSQGVLAGGSDTQYF
>TRBJ2-6|TRBV10-2|NA|NA
TGCGCCAGCAATGGAGGATCTGGGGCCAACGTCCTGACTTTC
CASNGGSGANVLTF
>TRBJ2-3|TRBV24-1|once|TRBD2
TGTGCCACCAGTGATTCGGGCGGGGGGCACACAGATACGCAGTATTTT
CATSDSGGGHTDTQYF
>TRBJ2-3|TRBV24-1|NA|TRBD2
TGTGCCACCAGTGATGTCAAGCGGGGGGTCCCAGATACGCAGTATTTT
CATSDVKRGVPDTQYF
>TRBJ1-5|TRBV27|NA|NA
TGTGCCAGCAGGTCACCCAGGATGGGCAATCAGCCCCAGCATTTT
CASRSPRMGNQPQHF
>TRBJ2-2|TRBV30|NA|NA
TGTGCCTGGAGGACCAACCTATTGAACACCGGGGAGCTGTTTTTT
CAWRTNLLNTGELFF
>TRBJ2-7|TRBV4-3|NA|TRBD2
TGCGCCAGCAGCCAAGCTGCCAGCGGGGGGTACGAGCAGTACTTC
CASSQAASGGYEQYF
>TRBJ2-5|TRBV5-1|NA|NA
TGCGCCAGCAGCTTCGTCGGGGGGCGCCAAGAGACCCAGTACTTC
CASSFVGGRQETQYF
>TRBJ2-3|TRBV7-9|NA|NA
TGTGCCAGCAGCTTAGAGGGCCACACAGATACGCAGTATTTT
CASSLEGHTDTQYF
>TRBJ2-7|TRBV5-1|NA|NA
TGCGCCAGCAGCTTGGGAAGTGGAGGATACTACGAGCAGTACTTC
CASSLGSGGYYEQYF
>TRBJ2-2|TRBV5-1|NA|NA
TGCGCCAGCAGCACCCAGGGAGGCCGGACCGGGGAGCTGTTTTTT
CASSTQGGRTGELFF
>TRBJ2-1|TRBV24-1|NA|NA
TGTGCCACCAGTGATTTGGGGCAGGGGGGAACAGAGCAGTTCTTC
CATSDLGQGGTEQFF
>TRBJ2-5|TRBV9|NA|NA
TGTGCCAGCAGCGTAGGGGGTTCGGCCGGGGAGACCCAGTACTTC
CASSVGGSAGETQYF
>TRBJ1-2|TRBV5-1|NA|TRBD1
TGCGCCAGCAGCTTGGAGCCTCCGGGACAGGGGGCCTTAGGCTACACCTTC
CASSLEPPGQGALGYTF
>TRBJ2-7|TRBV5-1|NA|TRBD1
TGCGCCAGCAGCAGAACCGGGACAGGACTATCCTACGAGCAGTACTTC
CASSRTGTGLSYEQYF
>TRBJ2-7|TRBV7-9|NA|NA
TGTGCCAGCGGCCCTAGGGGCTCGCGCGAGCAGTACTTC
CASGPRGSREQYF
>TRBJ2-7|TRBV7-9|NA|TRBD2
TGTGCCAGCAGCTTAGGCGGGGGCTACGAGCAGTACTTC
CASSLGGGYEQYF
>TRBJ2-1|TRBV24-1|NA|NA
TGTGCCACCAGTCGTCAGGGGACCCCTGAGCAGTTCTTC
CATSRQGTPEQFF
>TRBJ1-1|TRBV5-1|NA|NA
TGCGCCAGCAACATAGGCACGCTGAACACTGAAGCTTTCTTT
CASNIGTLNTEAFF
>TRBJ1-2|TRBV2|NA|TRBD1
TGTGCCAGCAGCTACGGGACAGATTTACACTATGGCTACACCTTC
CASSYGTDLHYGYTF
>TRBJ1-6|TRBV5-1|NA|NA
TGCGCCAGCATCCGAGAGGGCAGGGACTATAATTCACCCCTCCACTTT
CASIREGRDYNSPLHF
>TRBJ1-4|TRBV2|NA|NA
TGTGCCAGCACGAAGTCCAGGGCAACTAATGAAAAACTGTTTTTT
CASTKSRATNEKLFF